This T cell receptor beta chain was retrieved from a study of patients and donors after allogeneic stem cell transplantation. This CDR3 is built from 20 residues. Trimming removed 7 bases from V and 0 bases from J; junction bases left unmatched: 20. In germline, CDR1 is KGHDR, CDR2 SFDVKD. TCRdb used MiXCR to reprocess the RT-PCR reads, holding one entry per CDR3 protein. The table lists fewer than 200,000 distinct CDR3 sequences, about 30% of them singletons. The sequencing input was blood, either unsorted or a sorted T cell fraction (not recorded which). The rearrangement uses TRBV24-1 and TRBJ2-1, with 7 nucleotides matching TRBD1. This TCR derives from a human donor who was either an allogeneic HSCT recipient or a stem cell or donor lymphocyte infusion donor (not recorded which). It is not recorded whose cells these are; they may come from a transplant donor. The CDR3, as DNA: TGTGCCACCAGGACAAACAGGGGCCGCGCGATTTGGAGCTCCTACAATGAGCAGTTCTTC. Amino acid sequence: CATRTNRGRAIWSSYNEQFF.